A selection of T cell receptor beta chains follows, all from one sample in a study of blood T cell repertoires in COVID-19. TCRdb keeps only in-frame clones here, not all; method: immunoSEQ multiplex PCR. The sample shows approximately 300,000 clones, around 89% of them seen only once. Input material: peripheral blood. These receptors came from a man aged 25-45 years with acute or convalescent COVID-19. The CDR3 runs from the conserved cysteine through the conserved F or W. Each record gives: V gene, clone size, D gene, J gene, CDR3 DNA, CDR3 protein. D genes are given only for firm matches. Size is omitted from some rows. Given values are once, few, many or a class for expanded clones.

V gene: TRBV28; clone size: NA; D gene: TRBD1; J gene: TRBJ1-2; CDR3 DNA: TGTGCCAGCAGAAAAACCGGGACAGGGCTGATCGATGGCTACACCTTC; CDR3 protein: CASRKTGTGLIDGYTF
V gene: TRBV14; clone size: NA; D gene: TRBD2; J gene: TRBJ2-1; CDR3 DNA: TGTGCCAGCAGCGGGGGGACTAGCGGACTCGGAGTTCCCAATGAGCAGTTCTTC; CDR3 protein: CASSGGTSGLGVPNEQFF
V gene: TRBV10-3; clone size: NA; D gene: NA; J gene: TRBJ2-7; CDR3 DNA: TGTGCCATCAGTGAGTCTCCTTCGACTAGGAGCTACGAGCAGTACTTC; CDR3 protein: CAISESPSTRSYEQYF
V gene: TRBV7-2; clone size: NA; D gene: NA; J gene: TRBJ2-5; CDR3 DNA: TGTGCCAGCAGCTTAGTGGTGGGGCCAGGGACCCAGTACTTC; CDR3 protein: CASSLVVGPGTQYF
V gene: TRBV9; clone size: NA; D gene: TRBD1; J gene: TRBJ2-2; CDR3 DNA: TGTGCCAGCAGCGTAGCTCCCCTCGGACAGGGGGGCACCGGGGAGCTGTTTTTT; CDR3 protein: CASSVAPLGQGGTGELFF
V gene: TRBV5-4; clone size: NA; D gene: TRBD1; J gene: TRBJ2-7; CDR3 DNA: TGTGCCAGCAGCTGGGGGACAGGGGAGGGCGAGCAGTACTTC; CDR3 protein: CASSWGTGEGEQYF
V gene: TRBV16; clone size: NA; D gene: TRBD1; J gene: TRBJ2-3; CDR3 DNA: TGTGCCAGCAGCCCTCGACAGGGGGCCGCAGATACGCAGTATTTT; CDR3 protein: CASSPRQGAADTQYF
V gene: TRBV28; clone size: few; D gene: NA; J gene: TRBJ1-1; CDR3 DNA: TGTGCCAGCAGCATCCCCATGAACACTGAAGCTTTCTTT; CDR3 protein: CASSIPMNTEAFF
V gene: TRBV4-1; clone size: NA; D gene: NA; J gene: TRBJ1-1; CDR3 DNA: TGCGCCAGCAGCCAAGGGTGGAGTGGTTCGGGTCGAGCTTTCTTT; CDR3 protein: CASSQGWSGSGRAFF
V gene: TRBV5-1; clone size: NA; D gene: NA; J gene: TRBJ1-1; CDR3 DNA: TGCGCCAGCAGCTTTGGGGGGGCTGAGGTGAACACTGAAGCTTTCTTT; CDR3 protein: CASSFGGAEVNTEAFF
V gene: TRBV5-1; clone size: NA; D gene: TRBD1; J gene: TRBJ1-5; CDR3 DNA: TGCGCCAGCAGCTTTACCGGGACAGATAATCAGCCCCAGCATTTT; CDR3 protein: CASSFTGTDNQPQHF
V gene: TRBV5-1; clone size: NA; D gene: NA; J gene: TRBJ2-3; CDR3 DNA: TGCGCCAGCAGCTTTCGGCAGGCGCAGGATACGCAGTATTTT; CDR3 protein: CASSFRQAQDTQYF
V gene: TRBV6-5; clone size: NA; D gene: TRBD1; J gene: TRBJ1-4; CDR3 DNA: TGTGCCAGCAGTCCTCGGACAGGGTCAGGGGAAAAACTGTTTTTT; CDR3 protein: CASSPRTGSGEKLFF
V gene: TRBV9; clone size: NA; D gene: NA; J gene: TRBJ1-1; CDR3 DNA: TGTGCCAGCAGCGTAGTCCAGGGCACTGAAGCTTTCTTT; CDR3 protein: CASSVVQGTEAFF
V gene: TRBV19; clone size: NA; D gene: TRBD2; J gene: TRBJ2-7; CDR3 DNA: TGTGCCAGTAGACGGTCTGGGAGGGACTACGAGCAGTACTTC; CDR3 protein: CASRRSGRDYEQYF
V gene: TRBV11-2; clone size: NA; D gene: NA; J gene: TRBJ2-3; CDR3 DNA: TGTGCCAGCAGCCGCGCCCCGTTCGGTCGAGTCGGCACAGATACGCAGTATTTT; CDR3 protein: CASSRAPFGRVGTDTQYF
V gene: TRBV7-3; clone size: NA; D gene: NA; J gene: TRBJ2-5; CDR3 DNA: TGTGCCAGCAGCTTAGGGTCAGCGGGAGAGACCCAGTACTTC; CDR3 protein: CASSLGSAGETQYF
V gene: TRBV7-3; clone size: NA; D gene: TRBD1; J gene: TRBJ1-6; CDR3 DNA: TGTGCCAGCAGCTTAACGGGACAGGGAAATTCACCCCTCCACTTT; CDR3 protein: CASSLTGQGNSPLHF
V gene: TRBV9; clone size: NA; D gene: NA; J gene: TRBJ1-1; CDR3 DNA: TGTGCCAGCAGCGTAGCTCCAACGGGGGTCGGGGCTTTCTTT; CDR3 protein: CASSVAPTGVGAFF
V gene: TRBV6-5; clone size: NA; D gene: TRBD1; J gene: TRBJ1-2; CDR3 DNA: TGTGCCAGCAGCCTCCTTTGGGACAGCTTCTATGGCTACACCTTC; CDR3 protein: CASSLLWDSFYGYTF
V gene: TRBV5-1; clone size: NA; D gene: TRBD2; J gene: TRBJ2-6; CDR3 DNA: TGCGCCAGCAGCCCGAGACGGGTGGGACTAGCGGGCTCTGGGGCCAACGTCCTGACTTTC; CDR3 protein: CASSPRRVGLAGSGANVLTF
V gene: TRBV30; clone size: NA; D gene: TRBD1; J gene: TRBJ2-7; CDR3 DNA: TGTGCCTGGAGCAAACCGGGACAGGGGGTTGGGTACGAGCAGTACTTC; CDR3 protein: CAWSKPGQGVGYEQYF
V gene: TRBV6-5; clone size: NA; D gene: NA; J gene: TRBJ2-1; CDR3 DNA: TGTGCCAGCAGTTCTCGCCCCCAGGCGCCTGTGCAGTTCTTC; CDR3 protein: CASSSRPQAPVQFF
V gene: TRBV28; clone size: NA; D gene: TRBD1; J gene: TRBJ1-1; CDR3 DNA: TGTGCCAGCATAAATCTTCAGGGGGCAGGTGTGAACACTGAAGCTTTCTTT; CDR3 protein: CASINLQGAGVNTEAFF
V gene: TRBV19; clone size: NA; D gene: NA; J gene: TRBJ1-5; CDR3 DNA: TGTGCCAGTAGTATGGTAGGGGGTGAGGGCAATCAGCCCCAGCATTTT; CDR3 protein: CASSMVGGEGNQPQHF